This paragraph reports one T cell receptor beta chain. Its antigen remains unknown. Amplification of TCR alpha and beta CDR3 regions from RNA used iRepertoire nested multiplex PCR. Input was 100-400 ng of tissue mRNA or PBMC total RNA. TCRdb ran MiXCR on the multiplex PCR reads and lists one entry per CDR3 protein. The top ten hold approximately 43% of the sample, which has around 97,000 distinct CDR3 sequences, about 30% seen once. This entry comes from a study of glioma-infiltrating T cells. Study-wide results and caveats: Gliomas, especially low-grade, showed above-expected tissue-blood divergence; non-neoplastic patients showed below. Only very few CDR3 sequences appeared in both tissue and blood.

This TCR was sampled from a human donor with low-grade glioma or glioblastoma, undergoing nonglioma brain surgery, or in good health (not recorded which). Material for sequencing was glioma tissue, nonneoplastic brain tissue, or PBMCs (not recorded which).

The CDR3 spells CASSIQGSVYEQYF. In DNA form, the CDR3 reads TGTGCCAGTAGTATCCAGGGATCCGTCTACGAGCAGTACTTC. The rearrangement links TRBV19 to TRBJ2-7; tentative D call: TRBD1 (5 bases). This CDR3 spans 14 amino acids. V lost 3 bases, J lost 3 bases, and 12 bases lay in between. Germline V gives CDR1 LNHDA, CDR2 SQIVND (reference sequence). Full variable domain (rest looked up from reference TRBV19 and TRBJ2-7): DGGITQSPKYLFRKEGQNVTLSCEQNLNHDAMYWYRQDPGQGLRLIYYSQIVNDFQKGDIAEGYSVSREKKESFPLTVTSAQKNPTAFYLCASSIQGSVYEQYFGPGTRLTVT.